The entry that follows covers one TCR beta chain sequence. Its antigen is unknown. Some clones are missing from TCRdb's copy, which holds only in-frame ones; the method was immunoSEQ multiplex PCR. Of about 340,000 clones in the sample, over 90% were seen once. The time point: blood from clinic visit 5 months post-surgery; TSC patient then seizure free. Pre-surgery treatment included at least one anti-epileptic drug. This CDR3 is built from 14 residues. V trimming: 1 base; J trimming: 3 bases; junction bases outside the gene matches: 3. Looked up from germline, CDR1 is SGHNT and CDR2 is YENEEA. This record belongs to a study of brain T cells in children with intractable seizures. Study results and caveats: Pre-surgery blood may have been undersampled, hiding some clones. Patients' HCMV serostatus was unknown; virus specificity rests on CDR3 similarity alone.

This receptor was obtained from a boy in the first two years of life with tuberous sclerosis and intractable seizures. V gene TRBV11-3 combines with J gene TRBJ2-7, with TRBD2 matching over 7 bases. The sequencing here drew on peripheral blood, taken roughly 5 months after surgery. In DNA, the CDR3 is TGTGCCAGCAGCTTAGCCCGGGGGGTCTACGAGCAGTACTTC. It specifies CASSLARGVYEQYF.